This T cell receptor beta chain was identified during a study of T-cell memory formation after mild COVID-19 (dated by TCRdb to the early 2020s). A note on the overall study: Most TCR sequence clusters were specific to one of the two donors. In a couple of donors, T-cell clones that expanded and contracted after mild COVID-19 were followed by sequencing TCRalpha and TCRbeta repertoires longitudinally. Two young, previously healthy adult volunteers made up the cohort, one male and one female. Study-wide conclusions, independent of this receptor: Some responding clones were detected in pre-infection memory, which suggested that pre-existing cross-reactive memory T cells had joined the SARS-CoV-2 response. Clones that contracted from day 15 to 85 showed balanced CD4/CD8 phenotypes, whereas a second wave of clones that expanded from day 15 to 37 leaned towards CD4+. Only two mild cases were covered by the study, and larger cohorts that include severe cases with pre-infection samples were considered necessary. Contracting CD4+ clones were located mainly in the CM and EM memory subsets, whereas CD8+ clones were found to be enriched in EMRA. SARS-CoV-2 specificity of the second-wave clones peaking on day 37 was not confirmed.

TCRdb records Illumina NovaSeq 6000 as the sequencer. cDNA libraries for TCRalpha and TCRbeta were prepared by 5'RACE using constant-segment primers, with sample barcodes and unique molecular identifiers added. RNA was extracted from every sample with Trizol reagent. Amplification of the libraries took two PCR steps, and the second step added a second sample barcode plus Illumina TruSeq adapters. Libraries were sequenced on an Illumina NovaSeq with 2 x 150 bp paired-end reads. From the authors' description of their analysis: With migec v1.2.7, reads were demultiplexed and then collapsed into UMI-guided consensus sequences. Using mixcr v2.1.11, the UMI consensuses were aligned to TRA and TRB V and J templates and assembled into clonotypes. Expanded or contracted clonotypes were those called significant by both edgeR and NoisET, with noise models trained on biological replicates. For edgeR calls, the cutoffs were a false discovery rate-adjusted p below 0.01 and a log2 fold-change threshold of 1. As an exploratory analysis of dynamics, PCA with hierarchical clustering was applied to max-normalized trajectories of the 1000 most abundant clonotypes. Each responding clone was given a CD4 or CD8 phenotype based on the CD4+ and CD8+ repertoires, which had been sequenced separately. TCRdb reanalyzed the raw reads on its own, using fastp at Q25 for trimming and MiXCR for clone calling, and kept in-frame beta chains. Rows merge per CDR3 protein into single entries with the most common DNA and genes. TCRdb, not the original authors, processed these V and J calls. The sample table lists around 250,000 distinct CDR3 sequences, roughly 10% of them with a count of one. Approximately 20% of the sample lies in the top ten.

Ficoll-Paque density gradient centrifugation was used to isolate PBMCs. Trimming removed 4 bases from V and 6 bases from J, leaving 19 bases between the germline ends. Via the germline V gene, CDR1 is SGHRS and CDR2 YFSETQ. From its cysteine to its phenylalanine, the CDR3 spans 15 amino acids. Only the CDR3 region is kept as DNA, spanning 45 bases read in frame from base 1. In this sample, this clonotype turned up many times. Its recognized antigen is unknown. Base qualities are not provided; no much larger clone lies one nucleotide away. This TCR came from a man between 18 and 35 years old who had mild COVID-19 (a few samples of this study predate the infection). The sample titles of this study are shuffled in the database, so cell type and time point are left out; the donor was told from shared clones. The chain is assembled from TRBV5-1 and TRBJ1-1, with TRBD1 perhaps the D gene, on 5 matching bases. Sequenced material: PBMCs or a T cell subset sorted from them (not recorded which). The nucleotide sequence is TGCGCCAGCAGCGAACCGGGGGGGGTACGGGCTGAAGCTTTCTTT. It specifies CASSEPGGVRAEAFF.